This entry concerns a single TCR beta chain. The sample originates from a study of PD-L1 blockade in urothelial cancer. Documented time point: pretreatment peripheral blood. Germline V gives CDR1 MDHEN, CDR2 SYDVKM. The CDR3 length is 15 residues. Trimming stripped 6 bases from V and 8 bases from J, with 22 bases between. The method was immunoSEQ multiplex PCR; TCRdb's version includes in-frame clones alone and lacks a portion of them. The repertoire has about 47,000 clones, around 86% of them found once; the top ten carry approximately 1.7%. This chain uses TRBV28 with TRBJ1-2; D is perhaps TRBD1 (6 bases). This receptor was identified in a man aged 45-65 years with urothelial cancer. The starting material was PBMCs, obtained around atezolizumab (anti-PD-L1) treatment. Here the CDR3 DNA reads TGTGCCAGCAGAGTTTCCGGACAGCCAGAGGTCGGCTACACCTTC. Amino acid sequence: CASRVSGQPEVGYTF.